The 12 T cell receptor beta chains given below trace back to one sample, sequenced in a study of CD8 T cells in ankylosing spondylitis. Via MiXCR, TCRdb re-called the 5' RACE reads, giving one row per CDR3 protein. The data contain about 390,000 distinct CDR3 sequences, around 22% of them seen just once; the ten biggest clones take up roughly a sixth. Study-wide results and caveats: Typical of ankylosing spondylitis blood, it appeared, was a TCR beta motif of 7 or 8 highly homologous variants.

The antigens these receptors bind are not known. The specimen was blood, either unsorted or a sorted T cell fraction (not recorded which). These receptors all stem from a male donor with ankylosing spondylitis.

This clonotype was seen only a few times. The chain carries TRBV2 and TRBJ2-7, with a tentative D call TRBD1 (6 bases). With 6 bases removed from V and 2 bases from J, the gap between germline ends came to 17 bases. The CDR3 spans 15 residues. CDR1 and CDR2 (germline): SNHLY, FYNNEI. CDR3 loop: CASRPSRDRPYEQYF. The CDR3 coding sequence is TGTGCCAGCAGACCAAGTAGAGACAGGCCCTACGAGCAGTACTTC.

A few counts support this clonotype. V usage is TRBV3-1 and J usage is TRBJ2-3; TRBD2 aligns across 12 bases. From germline, CDR1 is LGHDT and CDR2 YNNKEL (reference sequence). The CDR3 spans 15 residues. The ends lost 1 base at V and 6 bases at J; junction bases unmatched: 2. CDR3 protein: CASSQGLAGVDTQYF. CDR3 nucleotide sequence: TGTGCCAGCAGCCAAGGACTAGCGGGAGTCGATACGCAGTATTTT.

The rearrangement links TRBV18 to TRBJ2-7; 7 bases line up with TRBD2. CDR1 is KGHSH, CDR2 LQKENI, per germline. The V gene end was trimmed by 0 bases and the J gene end by 5 bases; junction bases not matched to a gene: 7. This CDR3 comprises 15 residues. DNA for the CDR3: TGTGCCAGCTCACCACCCAACGGGAGGTACAACGAGCAGTACTTC. It yields the protein CASSPPNGRYNEQYF. The complete variable domain, with remaining parts taken from reference TRBV18 and TRBJ2-7, reads NAGVMQNPRHLVRRRGQEARLRCSPMKGHSHVYWYRQLPEEGLKFMVYLQKENIIDESGMPKERFSAEFPKEGPSILRIQQVVRGDSAAYFCASSPPNGRYNEQYFGPGTRLTVT.

The rearrangement links TRBV24-1 to TRBJ2-7, with 10 positions matching TRBD1. The junction had 3 bases not matched to a gene; V was cut back by 3 bases and J by 5 bases. CDR3 length: 14 residues. CDR1 and CDR2 (germline): KGHDR, SFDVKD. DNA of the CDR3: TGTGCCACCAGTGATCCGGGGACAGGGGACGAGCAGTACTTC. Amino acids: CATSDPGTGDEQYF.

This clonotype showed up just a few times. V usage is TRBV20-1 and J usage is TRBJ2-7, with D hard to call. This CDR3 contains 11 residues. V was shortened by 8 bases and J by 4 bases, with 12 bases between the two germline ends. Germline CDR1 and CDR2: DFQATT and SNEGSKA (reference sequence). CDR3 nucleotides: TGCAGTCGCCTAGGCCTGTACGAGCAGTACTTC. Amino acids: CSRLGLYEQYF.

Only a few counts were recorded for this clonotype. This chain connects TRBV20-1 to TRBJ2-1; 11 bases are shared with TRBD2. From germline, CDR1 is DFQATT and CDR2 SNEGSKA (reference sequence). The CDR3 runs 16 residues. V lost 0 bases and J lost 8; bases outside the gene matches: 9. The CDR3 region has the DNA TGCAGTGCTAGAGACCGGCTAGCGGGAGGATACGATGAGCAGTTCTTC. Translated: CSARDRLAGGYDEQFF.

The sample holds a few counts of this clonotype. J is TRBJ2-3 and V is TRBV5-1; the D is unclear. Germline V gene lookup returns CDR1 SGHRS and CDR2 YFSETQ. This CDR3 has 14 residues. The ends were cut back, 4 bases at V and 2 bases at J, with 11 bases in the middle. The CDR3, as DNA: TGCGCCAGCAGCCTTTTTCCGGCCACAGATACGCAGTATTTT. Amino acid sequence: CASSLFPATDTQYF.

The V and J genes are TRBV12-3 or TRBV12-4 and TRBJ2-3; 9 positions match TRBD2. The CDR3 covers 18 residues. Losses at the gene ends were 1 base for V and 6 bases for J; bases not matched to a gene: 14. The CDR3 loop reads CASSLGSSGTRRADTQYF. The CDR3 DNA is TGTGCCAGCAGTTTAGGGTCTAGCGGGACTCGCCGGGCTGATACGCAGTATTTT.

V is TRBV3-1 and J is TRBJ2-1; D perhaps matches TRBD2 (5 bases). Germline lookup yields CDR1 LGHDT and CDR2 YNNKEL (reference sequence). There are 16 residues in the CDR3. The V gene lost 4 bases and the J gene lost 5 bases, with 18 bases spanning the gap. CDR3 region: CASSPRTVCTHNEQFF. DNA of the CDR3: TGTGCCAGCAGCCCAAGGACTGTCTGCACCCACAATGAGCAGTTCTTC.

This clonotype has a handful of counts. The rearrangement uses TRBV3-1 and TRBJ2-7; TRBD2 is a possible D gene (6 bases). Germline V gene lookup returns CDR1 LGHDT and CDR2 YNNKEL (reference sequence). The CDR3 sequence is 13 residues long. V lost 0 bases, J lost 12 bases, and 15 bases lay in between. CDR3 nucleotide sequence: TGTGCCAGCAGCCAAGACGGGGGAGGCAGTTGGTACTTC. This gives the protein CASSQDGGGSWYF.

This clonotype occurred a few times. This chain links TRBV5-1 with TRBJ2-1, with 8 bases fitting TRBD2. With 7 bases clipped from V and 4 bases from J, the junction kept 4 bases outside the gene matches. Per germline, CDR1 SGHRS and CDR2 YFSETQ. The CDR3 contains 13 residues. CDR3 in DNA: TGCGCCAGCCAGGGACTAGTGTACAATGAGCAGTTCTTC. It specifies CASQGLVYNEQFF.

This clonotype was counted between two and nine times. The chain couples TRBV7-6 to TRBJ1-1; D is ambiguous. Per the germline V gene, CDR1 is SGHVS and CDR2 is FNYEAQ. V was trimmed by 1 base and J by 11 bases, leaving 14 bases between them. This CDR3 comprises 13 residues. This CDR3 is CASSLERATPAFF. In DNA form, the CDR3 reads TGTGCCAGCAGCTTAGAGAGGGCTACTCCGGCTTTCTTT.